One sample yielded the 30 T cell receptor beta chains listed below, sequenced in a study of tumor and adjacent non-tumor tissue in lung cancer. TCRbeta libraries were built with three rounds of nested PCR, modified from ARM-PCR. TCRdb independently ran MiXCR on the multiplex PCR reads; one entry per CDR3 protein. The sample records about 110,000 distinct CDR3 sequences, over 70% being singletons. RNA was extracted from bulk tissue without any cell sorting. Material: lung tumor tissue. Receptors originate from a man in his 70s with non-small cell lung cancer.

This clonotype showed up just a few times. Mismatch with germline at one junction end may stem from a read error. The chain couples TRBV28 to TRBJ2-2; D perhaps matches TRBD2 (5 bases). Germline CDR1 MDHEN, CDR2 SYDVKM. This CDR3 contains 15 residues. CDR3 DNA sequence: TGTGCCAGCAGTTTAATGGGCTCGAACACCGGGGAGCCGCTTTTT. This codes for CASSLMGSNTGEPLF.

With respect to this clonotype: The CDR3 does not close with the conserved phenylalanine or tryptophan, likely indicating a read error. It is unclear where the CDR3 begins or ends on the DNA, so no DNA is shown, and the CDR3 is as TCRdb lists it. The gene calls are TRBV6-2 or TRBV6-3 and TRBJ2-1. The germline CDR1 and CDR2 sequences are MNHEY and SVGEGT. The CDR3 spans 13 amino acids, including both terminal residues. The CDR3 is CASSSITPHAEFL.

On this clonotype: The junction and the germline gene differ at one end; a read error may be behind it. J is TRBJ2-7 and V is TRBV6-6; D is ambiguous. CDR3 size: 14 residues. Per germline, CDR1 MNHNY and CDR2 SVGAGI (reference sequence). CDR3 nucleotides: TGTGCCAGCTGTTACTCGGTACTTTCGAATGAGCAGTACTTC. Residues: CASCYSVLSNEQYF.

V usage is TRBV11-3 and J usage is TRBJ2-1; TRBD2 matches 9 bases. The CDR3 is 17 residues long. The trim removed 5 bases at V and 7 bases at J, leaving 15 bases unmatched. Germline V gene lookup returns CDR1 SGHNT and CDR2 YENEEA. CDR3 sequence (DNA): TGTGCCAGCAGCCTCATAGGGACTAGCCGGGGCTATAATGAGCAGTTCTTC. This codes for CASSLIGTSRGYNEQFF.

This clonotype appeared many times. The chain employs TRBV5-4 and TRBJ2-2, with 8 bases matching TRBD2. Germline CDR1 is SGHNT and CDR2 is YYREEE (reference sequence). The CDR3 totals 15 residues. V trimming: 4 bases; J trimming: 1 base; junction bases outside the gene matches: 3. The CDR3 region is CASSVSGVNTGELFF. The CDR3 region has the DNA TGTGCCAGCAGCGTTAGCGGGGTGAACACCGGGGAGCTGTTTTTT.

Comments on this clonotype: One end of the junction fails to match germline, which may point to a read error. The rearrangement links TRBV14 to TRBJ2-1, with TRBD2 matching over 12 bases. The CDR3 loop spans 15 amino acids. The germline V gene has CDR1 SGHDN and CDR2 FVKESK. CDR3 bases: TGTGCCTGCAGCCAAGAGCTAGCGGGAGGGCGTGAGCAGTTATTC. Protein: CACSQELAGGREQLF.

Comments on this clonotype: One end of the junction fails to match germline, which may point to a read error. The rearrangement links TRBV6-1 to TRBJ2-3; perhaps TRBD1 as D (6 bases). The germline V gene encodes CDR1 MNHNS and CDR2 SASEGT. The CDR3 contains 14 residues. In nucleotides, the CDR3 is TGTGCCAGCAGTGTCTTAGGACGGACAGAAACGCAGTATTTT. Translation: CASSVLGRTETQYF.

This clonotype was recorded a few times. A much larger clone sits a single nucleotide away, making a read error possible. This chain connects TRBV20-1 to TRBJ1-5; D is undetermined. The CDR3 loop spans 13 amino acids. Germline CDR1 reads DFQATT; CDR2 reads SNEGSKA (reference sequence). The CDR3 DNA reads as TGCAGTGTTAGAACGAGAAGGGATCAGCCCCAGCATTTT. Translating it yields CSVRTRRDQPQHF.

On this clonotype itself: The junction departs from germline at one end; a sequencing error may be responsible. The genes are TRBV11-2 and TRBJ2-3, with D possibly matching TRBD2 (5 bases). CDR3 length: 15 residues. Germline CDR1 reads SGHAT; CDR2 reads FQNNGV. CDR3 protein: CACSSTGGNTDTQYF. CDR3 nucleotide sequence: TGTGCCTGCAGCTCTACCGGAGGTAACACAGATACGCAGTATTTT.

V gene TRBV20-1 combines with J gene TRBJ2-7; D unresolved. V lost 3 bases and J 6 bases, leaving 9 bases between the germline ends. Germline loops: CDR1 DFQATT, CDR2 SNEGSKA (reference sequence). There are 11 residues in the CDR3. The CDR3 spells CSASTDIEQYF. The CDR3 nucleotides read TGCAGTGCTAGTACAGACATCGAGCAGTACTTC.

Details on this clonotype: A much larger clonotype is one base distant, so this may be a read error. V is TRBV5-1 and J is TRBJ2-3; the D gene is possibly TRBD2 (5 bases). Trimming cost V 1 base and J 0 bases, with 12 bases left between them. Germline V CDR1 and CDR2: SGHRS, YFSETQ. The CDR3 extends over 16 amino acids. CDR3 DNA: TGCGCCAGCAGCTTGTCTGTGGGAGCTAGCACAGATACGCAGTATTTT. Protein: CASSLSVGASTDTQYF. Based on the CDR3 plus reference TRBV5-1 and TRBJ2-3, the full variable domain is KAGVTQTPRYLIKTRGQQVTLSCSPISGHRSVSWYQQTPGQGLQFLFEYFSETQRNKGNFPGRFSGRQFSNSRSEMNVSTLELGDSALYLCASSLSVGASTDTQYFGPGTRLTVL.

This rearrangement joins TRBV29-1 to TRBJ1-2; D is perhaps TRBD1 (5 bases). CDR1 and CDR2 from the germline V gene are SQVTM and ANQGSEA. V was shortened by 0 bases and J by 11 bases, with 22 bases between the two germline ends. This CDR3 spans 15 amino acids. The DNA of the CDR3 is TGCAGCGTTGAAGACCCCCGGCGGGGCTTAGGCGGATACACCTTC. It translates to CSVEDPRRGLGGYTF.

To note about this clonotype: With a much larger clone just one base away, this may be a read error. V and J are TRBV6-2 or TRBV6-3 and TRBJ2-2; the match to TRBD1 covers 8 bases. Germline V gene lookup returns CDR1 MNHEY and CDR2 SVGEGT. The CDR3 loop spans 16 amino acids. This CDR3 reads CASSSLGTGFYSRLCF. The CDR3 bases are TGTGCCAGCAGCTCCCTAGGGACAGGATTCTATTCGCGGCTGTGTTTT.

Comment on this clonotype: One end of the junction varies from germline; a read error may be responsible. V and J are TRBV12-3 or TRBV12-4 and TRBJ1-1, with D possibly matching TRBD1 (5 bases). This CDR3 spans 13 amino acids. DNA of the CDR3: TGTGCAAGCAGTTTTCGGGACGTACAGAAAGCCTTCTTT. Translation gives CASSFRDVQKAFF.

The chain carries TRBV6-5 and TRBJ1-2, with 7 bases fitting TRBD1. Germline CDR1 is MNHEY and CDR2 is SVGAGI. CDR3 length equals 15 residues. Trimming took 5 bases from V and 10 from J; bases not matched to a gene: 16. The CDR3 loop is CASSATGVGAYAYTF. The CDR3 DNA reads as TGTGCCAGCAGTGCTACAGGGGTGGGCGCTTACGCCTACACCTTC.

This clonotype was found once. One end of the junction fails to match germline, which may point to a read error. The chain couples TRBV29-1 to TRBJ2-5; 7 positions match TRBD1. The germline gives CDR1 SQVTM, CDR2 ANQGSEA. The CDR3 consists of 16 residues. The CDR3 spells CSAKPYVQTGQETQHF. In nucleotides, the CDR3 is TGCAGCGCCAAGCCCTACGTCCAGACAGGGCAAGAGACCCAGCACTTC.

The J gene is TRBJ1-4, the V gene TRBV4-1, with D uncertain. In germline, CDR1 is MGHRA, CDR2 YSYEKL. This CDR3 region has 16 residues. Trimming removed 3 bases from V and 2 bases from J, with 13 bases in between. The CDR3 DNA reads TGCGCCAGCAGCCATTACTCTGGGTTGACTAATGAAAAACTGTTTTTT. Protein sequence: CASSHYSGLTNEKLFF.

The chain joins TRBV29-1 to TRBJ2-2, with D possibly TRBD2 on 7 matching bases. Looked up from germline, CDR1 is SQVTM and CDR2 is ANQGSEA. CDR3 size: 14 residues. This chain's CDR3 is CCADVTGGTGELFF. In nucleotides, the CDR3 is TGCTGCGCAGACGTAACGGGGGGCACGGGGGAGCTGTTTTTT.

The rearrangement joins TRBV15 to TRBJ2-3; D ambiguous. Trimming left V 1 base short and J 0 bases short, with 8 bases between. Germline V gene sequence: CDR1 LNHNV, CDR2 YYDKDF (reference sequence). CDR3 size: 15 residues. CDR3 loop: CATSRVHSSTDTQYF. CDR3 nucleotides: TGTGCCACCAGCAGAGTTCACAGCAGCACAGATACGCAGTATTTT.

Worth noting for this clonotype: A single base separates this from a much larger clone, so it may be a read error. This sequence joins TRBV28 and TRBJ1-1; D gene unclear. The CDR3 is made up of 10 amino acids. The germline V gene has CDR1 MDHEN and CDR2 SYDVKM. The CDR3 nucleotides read TGTGCCAGCAGTGGGTTGGAGGCTGTCTTT. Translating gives CASSGLEAVF.

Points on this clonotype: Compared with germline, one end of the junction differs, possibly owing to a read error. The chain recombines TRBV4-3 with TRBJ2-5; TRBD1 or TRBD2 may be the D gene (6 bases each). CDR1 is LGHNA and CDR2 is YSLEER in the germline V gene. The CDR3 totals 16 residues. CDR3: CAISQAGGVGQEAQYF. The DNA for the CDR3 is TGCGCCATCAGCCAAGCCGGAGGGGTGGGACAAGAGGCCCAGTATTTC.

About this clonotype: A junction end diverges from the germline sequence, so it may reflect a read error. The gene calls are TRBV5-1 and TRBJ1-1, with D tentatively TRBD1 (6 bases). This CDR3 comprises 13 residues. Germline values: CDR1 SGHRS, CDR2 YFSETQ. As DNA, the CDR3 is TGCGCCAGTAGCTATCCAGGGGTCAATGAAGCTTTCTTT. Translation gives CASSYPGVNEAFF.

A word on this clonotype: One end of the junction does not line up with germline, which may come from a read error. CDR3 protein: CASSLGQPVTYHNEHFF. For the CDR3, the DNA is TGTGCTAGCAGTTTAGGACAGCCGGTTACTTACCACAATGAGCATTTCTTC. The J gene is TRBJ2-1, the V gene TRBV12-3 or TRBV12-4, with D tentatively TRBD1 (6 bases). The CDR3 is 17 amino acids.

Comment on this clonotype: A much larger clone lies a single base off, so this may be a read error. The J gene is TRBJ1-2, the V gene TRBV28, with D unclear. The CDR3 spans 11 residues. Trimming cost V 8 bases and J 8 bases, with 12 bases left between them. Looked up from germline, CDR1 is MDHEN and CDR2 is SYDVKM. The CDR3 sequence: CASRVSRGYTF. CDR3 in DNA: TGTGCCAGCCGTGTTTCGAGGGGCTACACCTTC.

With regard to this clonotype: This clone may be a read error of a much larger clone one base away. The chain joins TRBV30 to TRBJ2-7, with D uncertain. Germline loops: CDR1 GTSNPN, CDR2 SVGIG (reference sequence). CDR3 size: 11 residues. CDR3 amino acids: CTWSVSYEQYF. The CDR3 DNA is TGTACCTGGAGTGTCTCCTACGAGCAGTACTTC.

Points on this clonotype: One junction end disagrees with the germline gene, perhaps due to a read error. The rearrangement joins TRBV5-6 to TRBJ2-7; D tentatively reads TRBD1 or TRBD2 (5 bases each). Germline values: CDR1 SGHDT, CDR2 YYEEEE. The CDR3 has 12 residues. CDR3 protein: CASRLGVYEHNF. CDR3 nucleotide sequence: TGTGCCAGCAGACTAGGGGTCTATGAGCATAACTTC.

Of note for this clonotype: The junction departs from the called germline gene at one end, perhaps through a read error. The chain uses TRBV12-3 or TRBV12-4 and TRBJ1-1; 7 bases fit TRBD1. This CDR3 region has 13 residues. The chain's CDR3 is CPSSFRDRRKAFF. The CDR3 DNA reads TGTCCCAGCAGTTTTCGGGACAGACGGAAAGCTTTCTTT.

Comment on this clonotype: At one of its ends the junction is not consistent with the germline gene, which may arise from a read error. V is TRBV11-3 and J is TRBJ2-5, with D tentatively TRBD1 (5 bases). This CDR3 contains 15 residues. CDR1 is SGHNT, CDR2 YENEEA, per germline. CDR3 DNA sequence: TGTGCCTGCAGCTTAGGGATTAGTCTGGACAAGACCCATTACTTC. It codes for CACSLGISLDKTHYF.

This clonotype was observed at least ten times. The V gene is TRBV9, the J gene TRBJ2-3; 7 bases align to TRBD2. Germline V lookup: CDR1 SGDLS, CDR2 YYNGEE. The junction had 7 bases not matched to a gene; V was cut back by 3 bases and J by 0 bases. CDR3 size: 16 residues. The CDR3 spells CASSGRAGPSTDTQYF. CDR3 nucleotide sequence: TGTGCCAGCAGCGGACGAGCGGGACCTAGCACAGATACGCAGTATTTT.

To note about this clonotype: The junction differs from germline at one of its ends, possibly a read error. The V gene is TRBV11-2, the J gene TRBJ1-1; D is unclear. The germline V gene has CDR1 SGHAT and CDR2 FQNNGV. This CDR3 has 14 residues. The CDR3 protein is CASSVEWGGTEAFF. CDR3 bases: TGCGCCAGCAGTGTCGAGTGGGGTGGCACTGAAGCTTTCTTT.